This TCR beta chain was sequenced for a study of memory CD4+ T cells and cytomegalovirus serostatus. The wider study: Healthy Belgian adult donors included 9 or 10 CMV-positive and 20 to 30 CMV-negative people. Study-wide findings and caveats: Of roughly 180 reported CMV TCRbeta sequences, under 70 were found in memory CD4+ repertoires. Suggested: most of the CMV-linked TCR signature lies in CD4+ memory cells.

Produced via immunoSEQ multiplex PCR; TCRdb's table is partial and in-frame only. The sample contains 35,000 to 50,000 clones, roughly 79% of which appear only once. This CDR3 spans 15 amino acids. Looked up from germline, CDR1 is SSHAT and CDR2 is FNYEAQ (reference sequence). Single viable CD3+CD4+CD8-CD45RO+ cells were sorted as the memory CD4+ T cells. After thawing, CD4+ T cells were positively selected. Note on this clone: Its target is unknown. Its ends do not fully match the called genes, so a read error is possible.

The gene calls are TRBV7-7 and TRBJ2-7, with D possibly TRBD1 on 6 matching bases. The clonotype originates from an adult in good health and CMV-seronegative. Sequencing was done on a sample of memory CD4+ T cells from blood. The DNA of the CDR3 is TGTGCTAGCAGCTTAGGGGCAGGGGAAGCCTACGAGCAGTACTTC. Translated: CASSLGAGEAYEQYF.